This T cell receptor (beta chain) was documented in a study of CD8+ T cells in alopecia areata. Noted treatment: oral pan-JAK inhibitor, 5-10 mg twice daily. Comments on this clone: Its antigen is undetermined.

The study's findings and limits: Researchers report lesional scalp, most notably alopecia totalis/universalis, outstripped normal scalp in clonality. The study found TCR sharing across patients less clear than in mice, possibly for HLA reasons.

The ends were cut back, 7 bases at V and 3 bases at J, with 19 bases in the middle. There are 14 residues in the CDR3. Per germline, CDR1 GTSNPN and CDR2 SVGIG (reference sequence). RNA was extracted and reverse transcribed into cDNA as the sequencing template. Here immunoSEQ multiplex PCR was the method, and the copy in TCRdb shows in-frame clones only, minus some. The table has about 280,000 clones, about 62% seen once. The TCR originated in a human donor with alopecia areata. This sample comprised CD4+ T cells sorted from blood, obtained at week 24, from a patient treated with tofacitinib. The genes are TRBV30 and TRBJ2-7; D is possibly TRBD2 (6 bases). The CDR3 here is CASARGSGLYEQYF. The CDR3 bases are TGTGCCTCAGCCCGGGGGTCCGGGCTCTACGAGCAGTACTTC.